Described below is a single TCR beta chain sequence and its context. The target of this receptor is not known. Nothing much larger sits one base from this clone, and base qualities are not available. Libraries came from RT-PCR. For sequencing, an Illumina HiSeq 2500 was employed. TCRdb trimmed public reads at Q25 via fastp, called clones via MiXCR and kept in-frame beta chains. Each CDR3 protein gets just one entry, which takes the most common genes and DNA from the rows behind it. This sample holds about 530,000 distinct CDR3 sequences; around 11% were observed only once. Jointly, the top ten make up 10% of the sample. Measured from the cysteine to the phenylalanine, the CDR3 is 15 residues long. Of all the DNA, just the CDR3 is kept, 45 bases in frame from base 1. CDR1 DFQATT and CDR2 SNEGSKA are derived from the germline V gene (reference sequence). The V end gives up 3 bases and the J end 4 bases, leaving 7 bases in the junction not matched to a gene.

The sample originates from a study of response to subunit inactivated influenza vaccine (dated 2018 in TCRdb). General notes on the study: The study used deep quantitative T cell receptor repertoire profiling to track responses to a trivalent subunit inactivated influenza vaccine.

What the research found in general, with its limitations: The authors proposed that each seasonal influenza vaccination may bring in only a limited number of new T cells.

The clonotype originates from a man aged 50-60 years who received an inactivated influenza vaccine. Donor details come from another sample of the same person, matched by shared clones. The chain links TRBV20-1 with TRBJ2-7; a stretch of 12 junction bases matches TRBD2. Source: PBMCs from blood, taken on the day of vaccination. The sequence in DNA is TGCAGTGCTAGTAGGCTAGCGGGAGGGCGATACGAGCAGTACTTC. Its amino acids are CSASRLAGGRYEQYF.